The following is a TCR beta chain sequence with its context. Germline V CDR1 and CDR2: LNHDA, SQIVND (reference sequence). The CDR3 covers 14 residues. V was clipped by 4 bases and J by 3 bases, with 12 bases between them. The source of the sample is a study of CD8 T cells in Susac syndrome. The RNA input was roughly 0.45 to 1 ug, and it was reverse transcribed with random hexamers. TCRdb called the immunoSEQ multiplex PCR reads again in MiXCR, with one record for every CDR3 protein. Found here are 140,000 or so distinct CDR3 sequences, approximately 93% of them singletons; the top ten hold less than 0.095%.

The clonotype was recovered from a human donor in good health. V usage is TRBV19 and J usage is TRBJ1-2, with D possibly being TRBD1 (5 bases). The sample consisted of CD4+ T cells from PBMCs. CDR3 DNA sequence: TGTGCCAGTAGTACGCAGACAGCCTACTATGGCTACACCTTC. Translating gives CASSTQTAYYGYTF.